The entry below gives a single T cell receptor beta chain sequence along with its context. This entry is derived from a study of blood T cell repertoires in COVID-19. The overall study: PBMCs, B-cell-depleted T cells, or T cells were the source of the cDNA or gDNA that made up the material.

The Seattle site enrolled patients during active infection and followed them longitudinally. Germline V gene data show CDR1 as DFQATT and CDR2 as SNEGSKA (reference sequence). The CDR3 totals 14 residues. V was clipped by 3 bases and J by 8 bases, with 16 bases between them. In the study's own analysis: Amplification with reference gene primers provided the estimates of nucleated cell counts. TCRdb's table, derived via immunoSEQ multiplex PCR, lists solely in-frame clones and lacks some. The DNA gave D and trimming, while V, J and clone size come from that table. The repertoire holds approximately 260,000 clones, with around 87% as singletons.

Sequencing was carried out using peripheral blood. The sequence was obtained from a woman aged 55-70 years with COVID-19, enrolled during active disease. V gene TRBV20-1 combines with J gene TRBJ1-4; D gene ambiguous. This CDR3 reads CSASLGPGSEKLFF. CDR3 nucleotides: TGCAGTGCTAGTCTGGGCCCAGGATCCGAAAAACTGTTTTTT.